This T cell receptor (beta chain) was sequenced in a study of long-term antiretroviral therapy in people with HIV. Comment on this clone: The antigen is unknown.

V was pared by 8 bases and J by 7 bases, with 12 bases of the junction left unmatched. Germline V lookup: CDR1 PRHDT, CDR2 FYEKMQ (reference sequence). The length of the CDR3 is 15 residues. With survey level as its setting, the immunoSEQ assay was v3.0. The protocol was immunoSEQ multiplex PCR, while the TCRdb copy is restricted to in-frame clones and leaves out a portion. The table lists tens of thousands of clones, more than 85% of them singletons, with more than 5.5% in the top ten. Every sample had roughly 1-11 million cryopreserved PBMC in it before DNA extraction. Study outcomes and limitations: Clonotypes expanded prior to ART showed repertoire dominance at all sampled time points. Compared with controls, HIV repertoires showed narrower CDR3 length ranges. Even long-term ART left TRB diversity below transplant donor controls, despite gains.

This chain connects TRBV13 to TRBJ2-2, with 8 bases aligning to TRBD2. This receptor was obtained from a woman between 45 and 65 years old with HIV. The sample consisted of unsorted PBMCs, taken 4.4 years after starting antiretroviral therapy. Here the CDR3 reads CASGKAPSGSGELFF. The CDR3 nucleotides read TGTGCCAGCGGAAAGGCCCCCAGCGGGAGCGGGGAGCTGTTTTTT.